One and the same sample provided the 8 T cell receptor beta chains below, sequenced in a study of blood T cell repertoires in COVID-19 (TCRdb year 2020). The library was obtained by the immunoSEQ multiplex PCR assay. TCRdb's version of the immuneACCESS table is confined to in-frame rearrangements and falls short of the full clone set. An unresolved V gene accounts for under half of the shortfall where checked; the remainder is of unknown origin. The sample yields about 88,000 clones; roughly nine tenths were counted once. The ten largest clones capture 1.7% of the sample. Sequencing used peripheral blood. These receptors all come from a man between 60 and 70 years old with acute or convalescent COVID-19.

The chain carries TRBV6-5 and TRBJ2-1; 9 nucleotides line up with TRBD2. The CDR3 runs to 16 residues. V gave up 3 bases and J gave up 0 bases; unmatched junction bases: 3. In germline, CDR1 is MNHEY, CDR2 SVGAGI. The CDR3: CASSYFSGSSYNEQFF. CDR3 DNA sequence: TGTGCCAGCAGTTATTTTAGCGGGAGCTCCTACAATGAGCAGTTCTTC.

The chain employs TRBV30 and TRBJ1-1; no clear D. Trimming took off 3 bases at V and 7 bases at J, with 18 bases between the two ends. This CDR3 is built from 14 residues. Germline V gives CDR1 GTSNPN, CDR2 SVGIG (reference sequence). The CDR3 reads CAWSRGGEGSEAFF. CDR3 DNA sequence: TGTGCCTGGAGCCGGGGTGGGGAAGGAAGTGAAGCTTTCTTT.

This rearrangement joins TRBV5-6 to TRBJ2-7; tentatively, D is TRBD1 (6 bases). The germline CDR1 and CDR2 sequences are SGHDT and YYEEEE. The CDR3 consists of 16 residues. Trimming cost V 0 bases and J 5 bases, with 18 bases left between them. CDR3 bases: TGTGCCAGCAGCTTGGCTCGGGCAGGGGTGGCCGACGAGCAGTACTTC. Translation gives CASSLARAGVADEQYF.

The V gene is TRBV27, the J gene TRBJ2-6, with 10 bases aligning to TRBD1. This CDR3 contains 17 residues. Germline CDR1 MNHEY, CDR2 SMNVEV (reference sequence). Trimming took 5 bases from V and 4 from J; bases not matched to a gene: 8. CDR3 protein: CASSTIGTGAGANVLTF. The CDR3 DNA is TGTGCCAGCAGTACAATAGGGACAGGGGCAGGGGCCAACGTCCTGACTTTC.

This clone was seen a single time. This rearrangement joins TRBV24-1 to TRBJ1-2, with a tentative D call TRBD1 (5 bases). Trimming left V 2 bases short and J 6 bases short, with 15 bases between. The CDR3 totals 15 residues. Germline V gene lookup returns CDR1 KGHDR and CDR2 SFDVKD. CDR3 in DNA: TGTGCCACCAGTGATTCCCACAGGACGTTCCATGGCTACACCTTC. Translating gives CATSDSHRTFHGYTF.

This chain uses TRBV19 with TRBJ2-5; 10 bases agree with TRBD2. The CDR3 is 17 amino acids. The V gene end was trimmed by 2 bases and the J gene end by 4 bases; junction bases not matched to a gene: 10. Germline V gives CDR1 LNHDA, CDR2 SQIVND (reference sequence). The CDR3 loop is CASSIWFGAGGAETQYF. CDR3 nucleotides: TGTGCCAGTAGTATATGGTTTGGAGCGGGGGGGGCAGAGACCCAGTACTTC.

V is TRBV12-3 or TRBV12-4 and J is TRBJ1-6; D is ambiguous. V shed 3 bases and J shed 13 bases, with 13 bases lying between them. The CDR3 extends over 13 amino acids. CDR3 bases: TGTGCCAGCAGTTTTGAAGACCGAGGGCCCCTCCACTTT. Translated: CASSFEDRGPLHF.

The chain links TRBV19 to TRBJ2-3, with 12 bases aligning to TRBD2. The CDR3 is 16 amino acids. Germline V gene data show CDR1 as LNHDA and CDR2 as SQIVND (reference sequence). The ends lost 3 bases at V and 6 bases at J; junction bases unmatched: 7. The CDR3 spells CASSISSGRAADTQYF. As DNA, the CDR3 is TGTGCCAGTAGTATCTCTAGCGGGAGGGCAGCCGATACGCAGTATTTT.